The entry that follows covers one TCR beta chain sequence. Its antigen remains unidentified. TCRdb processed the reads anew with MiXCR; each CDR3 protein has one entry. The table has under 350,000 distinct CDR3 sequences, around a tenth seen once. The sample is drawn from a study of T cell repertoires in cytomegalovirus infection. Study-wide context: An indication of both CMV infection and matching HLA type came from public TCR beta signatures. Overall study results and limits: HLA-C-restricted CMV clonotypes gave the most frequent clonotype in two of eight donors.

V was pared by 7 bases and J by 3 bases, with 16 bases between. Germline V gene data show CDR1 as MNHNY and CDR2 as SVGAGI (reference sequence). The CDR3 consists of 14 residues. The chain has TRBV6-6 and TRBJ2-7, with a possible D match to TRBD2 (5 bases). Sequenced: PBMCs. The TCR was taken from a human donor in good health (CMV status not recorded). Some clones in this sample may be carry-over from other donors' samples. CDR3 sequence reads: CASTNRQAGYEQYF. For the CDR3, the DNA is TGTGCCAGCACCAACCGGCAGGCGGGCTACGAGCAGTACTTC.